This T cell receptor (beta chain) was retrieved from a study of T cells in Graves' hyperthyroidism and ophthalmopathy. The study left out patients who had uncontrolled infection, other autoimmune disease, pregnancy or lactation. The diagnostic basis comprised clinical symptoms, serum thyroxine and TRAb, thyroid ultrasound and orbital computed tomography. Researchers amplified the TCR beta CDR3 regions from RNA transcripts. During a first-round RT-PCR of the TCR CDR3, the HTBI primer set was used. Each CDR3 protein is one row after TCRdb ran MiXCR on the multiplex PCR reads. The data show fewer than 650,000 distinct CDR3 sequences, with 35% to 50% seen just once and around 47% held by the top ten. Between the trimmed V and J ends, which lost 4 bases and 10 bases, there was a span of 13 bases. Per the germline V gene, CDR1 is SNHLY and CDR2 is FYNNEI. This CDR3 comprises 13 residues.

The sequenced material came from peripheral blood or thyroid tissue (not recorded which). The chain combines TRBV2 with TRBJ1-4, with D unclear. This receptor was obtained from an adult woman with Graves' disease, either hyperthyroidism or ophthalmopathy (not recorded which). CDR3 residues: CASSGLLLAKLFF. The CDR3 bases are TGTGCCAGCAGTGGACTATTGTTGGCAAAACTGTTTTTT.